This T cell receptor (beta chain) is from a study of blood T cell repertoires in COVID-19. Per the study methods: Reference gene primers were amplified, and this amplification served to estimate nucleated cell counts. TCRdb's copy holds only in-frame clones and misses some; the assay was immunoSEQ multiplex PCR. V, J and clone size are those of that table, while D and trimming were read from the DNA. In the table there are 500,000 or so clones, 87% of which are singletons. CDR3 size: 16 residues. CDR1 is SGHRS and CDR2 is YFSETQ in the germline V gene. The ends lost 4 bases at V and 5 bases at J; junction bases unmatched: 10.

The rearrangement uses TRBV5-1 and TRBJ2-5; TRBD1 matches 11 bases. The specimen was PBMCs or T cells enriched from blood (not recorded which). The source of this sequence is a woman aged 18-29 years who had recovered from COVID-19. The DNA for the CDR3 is TGCGCCAGCAGCCCCGTTGGGACAGGGGGACGGGAGACCCAGTACTTC. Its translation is CASSPVGTGGRETQYF.